The TCR beta chain under discussion was sequenced for a study of T cell responses to AZD1222 COVID-19 vaccine. About the study: The analysis combined second doses at about 4 or about 12 weeks.

Study-level points and caveats: Spike-specific TCR repertoires showed rising breadth and depth after two AZD1222 doses. Unmutated regions of variants are reportedly targeted by nearly half of spike-specific TCRs. Donors, mostly white British, included more females; clonal diversity was possibly underestimated.

Concerning this clone: What it binds is not known.

Germline V lookup: CDR1 KGHDR, CDR2 SFDVKD. The CDR3 spans 20 residues. J gave up 0 bases and V 8 bases, and 18 bases lay outside the gene matches. Generated by immunoSEQ multiplex PCR, the TCRdb table keeps only in-frame clones and is missing some. The sample holds over 110,000 clones, about 92% seen once. The specimen comprised peripheral blood, sampled on day 0 of AZD1222 vaccination. The TCR comes from an adult in good health. This rearrangement joins TRBV24-1 to TRBJ2-1; 10 positions agree with TRBD2. The CDR3 loop reads CATIGPSKDSGRSSYNEQFF. CDR3 DNA sequence: TGTGCCACCATAGGACCCTCCAAGGATAGCGGGAGGAGCTCCTACAATGAGCAGTTCTTC.